The 31 T cell receptor beta chains given below trace back to one sample, sequenced in a study of CD8 T cells in ankylosing spondylitis. Each CDR3 protein is one row after TCRdb ran MiXCR on the 5' RACE reads. The sample contains approximately 25,000 distinct CDR3 sequences, over 6.5% of which appear only once. Sequenced sample: blood. The origin of the receptors is a male donor with ankylosing spondylitis or in good health (not recorded which).

This clonotype was detected a few times. The chain carries TRBV2 and TRBJ2-1, with D perhaps TRBD2 (6 bases). The CDR3 totals 11 residues. Trimming pared 6 bases from V and 9 bases from J, leaving 9 bases between. Germline-derived CDR1 and CDR2 are SNHLY and FYNNEI. This CDR3 is CASRMGGEQFF. CDR3 nucleotides: TGTGCCAGCAGGATGGGGGGTGAGCAGTTCTTC.

This clonotype was seen ten or more times. The chain joins TRBV28 to TRBJ2-2; 7 bases line up with TRBD1. Per the germline V gene, CDR1 is MDHEN and CDR2 is SYDVKM. The J segment lost 4 bases and the V segment lost 5 bases, leaving 7 bases of the junction unmatched. This CDR3 is built from 15 residues. The CDR3 spells CASSIGGRGTGELFF. The DNA for the CDR3 is TGTGCCAGCAGTATAGGGGGCCGTGGCACCGGGGAGCTGTTTTTT.

This clonotype was detected a few times. The chain uses TRBV12-3 or TRBV12-4 and TRBJ2-2; D not certain. The CDR3 sequence is 13 residues long. Trimming removed 6 bases at V and 5 bases at J, with 10 bases between. The DNA of the CDR3 is TGTGCCAGCAGCCCAAGTAGGACCGGGGAGCTGTTTTTT. Its translation: CASSPSRTGELFF.

The genes are TRBV5-6 and TRBJ1-4; 8 bases match TRBD1. The CDR3 totals 17 residues. The germline gives CDR1 SGHDT, CDR2 YYEEEE. V shed 4 bases and J 0 bases; nucleotides not matched to a gene: 8. The CDR3 sequence is CASSLWTGRATNEKLFF. The CDR3 DNA follows: TGTGCCAGCAGCCTATGGACAGGGCGTGCAACTAATGAAAAACTGTTTTTT.

This chain links TRBV12-5 with TRBJ2-5; D tentatively reads TRBD1 or TRBD2 (5 bases each). The CDR3 is 13 amino acids. Trimming removed 4 bases from V and 5 bases from J, with 11 bases in between. In germline, CDR1 is LGHNT, CDR2 FRNRAP. CDR3 DNA: TGTGCTAGTGGTTCTTGGGGGTCCGAGACCCAGTACTTC. The encoded protein is CASGSWGSETQYF.

Only a few counts were recorded for this clonotype. The chain has TRBV7-2 and TRBJ2-3; 9 bases match TRBD2. Looked up from germline, CDR1 is SGHTA and CDR2 is FQGNSA. V was pared by 6 bases and J by 5 bases, with 9 bases of the junction left unmatched. The CDR3 has 15 residues. CDR3 coding DNA: TGTGCCAGCAGGGTTAGCGGGAGTAGTGGAGATACGCAGTATTTT. It translates to CASRVSGSSGDTQYF.

This clonotype is medium-sized (0.01 to 0.1%). The chain carries TRBV5-1 and TRBJ2-3; D uncertain. Looked up from germline, CDR1 is SGHRS and CDR2 is YFSETQ. The CDR3 totals 14 residues. V was clipped by 3 bases and J by 0 bases, with 8 bases between them. The CDR3 sequence is CASSWGDSTDTQYF. The CDR3 bases are TGCGCCAGCAGCTGGGGTGACAGCACAGATACGCAGTATTTT.

This chain joins TRBV20-1 and TRBJ1-3; D is uncertain. The CDR3 is 13 amino acids. The germline V and J ends were trimmed by 7 bases and 4 bases, with 14 bases remaining between them. Germline assignment: CDR1 DFQATT and CDR2 SNEGSKA (reference sequence). CDR3 amino acids: CSGTQAAGNTIYF. The CDR3 coding sequence is TGCAGTGGGACTCAAGCCGCCGGAAACACCATATATTTT.

This clonotype has more than one count but fewer than ten. This chain connects TRBV28 to TRBJ2-1, with no clear D. This CDR3 region has 12 residues. CDR1 is MDHEN, CDR2 SYDVKM, per germline. V dropped 3 bases and J dropped 6 bases, with 6 bases sitting between them. The CDR3 nucleotides are TGTGCCAGCAGTTTTCTTTCCAATGAGCAGTTCTTC. It yields the protein CASSFLSNEQFF. Combining the CDR3 with reference TRBV28 and TRBJ2-1 gives the whole variable domain DVKVTQSSRYLVKRTGEKVFLECVQDMDHENMFWYRQDPGLGLRLIYFSYDVKMKEKGDIPEGYSVSREKKERFSLILESASTNQTSMYLCASSFLSNEQFFGPGTRLTVL.

This clonotype was counted many times. The chain uses TRBV28 and TRBJ2-2; D is undetermined. The CDR3 has 15 residues. The V gene's germline CDR1 is MDHEN and CDR2 SYDVKM. The V gene lost 7 bases and the J gene lost 4 bases, with 16 bases spanning the gap. The CDR3 reads CASTPWPRITGELFF. DNA of the CDR3: TGTGCCAGCACCCCCTGGCCCAGGATCACCGGGGAGCTGTTTTTT.

The J gene is TRBJ2-3, the V gene TRBV29-1, with a tentative D call TRBD2 (7 bases). The CDR3 length is 16 residues. The V and J ends lost 5 bases and 3 bases respectively, with 21 bases between them. Germline lookup yields CDR1 SQVTM and CDR2 ANQGSEA. The CDR3 coding sequence is TGCAGCGTTTCCCGTTTGGGTGCGGGGGCTACAGATACGCAGTATTTT. Its protein is CSVSRLGAGATDTQYF.

The chain combines TRBV12-3 or TRBV12-4 with TRBJ2-5; D ambiguous. The CDR3 sequence is 12 residues long. Trimming took 3 bases from V and 5 from J, leaving 7 bases between them. CDR3 sequence reads: CASSLGSETQYF. The CDR3 nucleotides read TGTGCCAGCAGTTTGGGTTCGGAGACCCAGTACTTC.

This CDR3 is CASSFSGKNEQFF. The CDR3 region has the DNA TGTGCCAGCAGTTTCAGCGGGAAAAATGAGCAGTTCTTC. This sequence joins TRBV12-3 or TRBV12-4 and TRBJ2-1; 7 positions agree with TRBD2. Trimming at V came to 3 bases and at J to 7 bases, leaving 3 bases not matched to a gene. CDR3 length: 13 amino acids.

This rearrangement joins TRBV27 to TRBJ2-2, with TRBD2 matching over 12 bases. Germline V gene lookup returns CDR1 MNHEY and CDR2 SMNVEV (reference sequence). The CDR3 totals 16 residues. With 6 bases clipped from V and 4 bases from J, the junction kept 6 bases outside the gene matches. The CDR3 loop is CASSGLAGSGTGELFF. The CDR3, as DNA: TGTGCCAGCAGCGGACTAGCGGGATCAGGCACCGGGGAGCTGTTTTTT.

This clonotype came up a few times. The chain uses TRBV5-6 and TRBJ1-5, with 8 bases that match TRBD1. V gave up 5 bases and J gave up 7 bases; unmatched junction bases: 11. CDR1 is SGHDT, CDR2 YYEEEE, per germline. There are 15 residues in the CDR3. The CDR3 DNA follows: TGTGCCAGCAGTTTACGGACAGGGACGGGACAGCCCCAGCATTTT. It specifies CASSLRTGTGQPQHF.

This clonotype was found many times. The genes are TRBV6-2 or TRBV6-3 and TRBJ2-3, with 7 bases matching TRBD2. CDR1 and CDR2 from the germline V gene are MNHEY and SVGEGT. The CDR3 spans 15 residues. The trim removed 2 bases at V and 4 bases at J, leaving 6 bases unmatched. Here the CDR3 DNA reads TGTGCCAGCAGTTACGGGCGGGAGACCCCAGATACGCAGTATTTT. It yields the protein CASSYGRETPDTQYF.

The J gene is TRBJ2-3, the V gene TRBV6-6; 7 nucleotides agree with TRBD1. Germline lookup yields CDR1 MNHNY and CDR2 SVGAGI (reference sequence). J gave up 0 bases and V 7 bases, and 4 bases lay outside the gene matches. CDR3 length: 14 residues. CDR3 sequence reads: CASKKGASTDTQYF. The CDR3 DNA sequence: TGTGCCAGCAAAAAGGGGGCGAGCACAGATACGCAGTATTTT.

This chain uses TRBV20-1 with TRBJ2-2; maybe TRBD2 (6 bases). Germline CDR1 reads DFQATT; CDR2 reads SNEGSKA (reference sequence). Trimming pared 0 bases from V and 6 bases from J, leaving 11 bases between. The CDR3 runs 14 residues. DNA of the CDR3: TGCAGTGCTAGAGATCGGGAGCCGGCCGGGGAGCTGTTTTTT. Translated: CSARDREPAGELFF.

This clonotype was seen a few times. The rearrangement links TRBV5-1 to TRBJ2-2, with 7 positions matching TRBD1. The CDR3 has 15 residues. Germline trimming cut 5 bases from V and 6 bases from J; bases unmatched to any gene: 10. Germline values: CDR1 SGHRS, CDR2 YFSETQ. Written as DNA, the CDR3 is TGCGCCAGCAGTTCGACAGGGTCACCTTCCGGGGAGCTGTTTTTT. It is translated as CASSSTGSPSGELFF.

The V call is TRBV7-6, the J call TRBJ2-5, with unresolved D. V gave up 2 bases and J gave up 1 base, with 11 bases separating them. The CDR3 has 15 amino acids. Per the germline V gene, CDR1 is SGHVS and CDR2 is FNYEAQ. Written as DNA, the CDR3 is TGTGCCAGCAGCTTAATCCCAGGAGTCCAAGAGACCCAGTACTTC. Encoded protein: CASSLIPGVQETQYF. Supplemented by reference TRBV7-6 and TRBJ2-5, the full variable domain reads GAGVSQSPRYKVTKRGQDVALRCDPISGHVSLYWYRQALGQGPEFLTYFNYEAQQDKSGLPNDRFSAERPEGSISTLTIQRTEQRDSAMYRCASSLIPGVQETQYFGPGTRLLVL.

The sample holds many counts of this clonotype. V gene TRBV28 combines with J gene TRBJ2-2; D unresolved. The CDR3 totals 13 residues. V was shortened by 8 bases and J by 3 bases, with 10 bases between the two germline ends. Per germline, CDR1 MDHEN and CDR2 SYDVKM. Here the CDR3 reads CASLRRDTGELFF. The CDR3 nucleotides read TGTGCCAGCCTTCGACGGGACACCGGGGAGCTGTTTTTT.

The chain links TRBV7-9 to TRBJ2-1; D call uncertain. Germline CDR1 and CDR2: SEHNR and FQNEAQ (reference sequence). This CDR3 contains 15 residues. Trimming took off 6 bases at V and 0 bases at J, with 12 bases between the two ends. The CDR3 protein is CASRETSSSYNEQFF. The CDR3 DNA sequence: TGTGCCAGCAGAGAGACCTCTAGCTCCTACAATGAGCAGTTCTTC.

The chain uses TRBV6-2 or TRBV6-3 and TRBJ1-5; 7 positions agree with TRBD1. Germline V CDR1 and CDR2: MNHEY, SVGEGT. V was pared by 6 bases and J by 5 bases, with 10 bases of the junction left unmatched. This CDR3 is built from 15 residues. The CDR3 loop reads CASRGRGLYYQPQHF. The CDR3 nucleotides are TGTGCCAGCAGGGGAAGGGGGCTCTACTATCAGCCCCAGCATTTT.

The J gene is TRBJ2-7, the V gene TRBV5-1, with D possibly TRBD1 on 5 matching bases. Trimming shortened V by 7 bases and J by 2 bases, and 13 bases separated the two germline ends. Germline lookup yields CDR1 SGHRS and CDR2 YFSETQ. This CDR3 has 13 residues. Written as DNA, the CDR3 is TGCGCCAGCCGAATATCAGGGACCTACGAGCAGTACTTC. As protein: CASRISGTYEQYF.

The table lists this clonotype with a few counts. The gene calls are TRBV19 and TRBJ1-1; 8 positions agree with TRBD1. Looked up from germline, CDR1 is LNHDA and CDR2 is SQIVND (reference sequence). V shed 3 bases and J 9 bases; nucleotides not matched to a gene: 3. This CDR3 region has 12 residues. The CDR3 region has the DNA TGTGCCAGTAGTATCCCCAGGGGGCAAGCTTTCTTT. It is translated as CASSIPRGQAFF.

The chain joins TRBV29-1 to TRBJ2-1, with 8 positions matching TRBD1. The J segment lost 7 bases and the V segment lost 8 bases, leaving 10 bases of the junction unmatched. Germline CDR1 reads SQVTM; CDR2 reads ANQGSEA. The CDR3 runs to 13 residues. The CDR3 protein is CSLRQGIRNEQFF. For the CDR3, the DNA is TGCAGCTTACGACAGGGGATCAGGAATGAGCAGTTCTTC.

This clonotype appeared many times. V and J are TRBV5-1 and TRBJ2-1; no reliable D call. V gave up 4 bases and J gave up 6 bases, with 20 bases separating them. The CDR3 covers 16 residues. Per the germline V gene, CDR1 is SGHRS and CDR2 is YFSETQ. The CDR3, as DNA: TGCGCCAGCAGCCTCGAAAGACCCACCTATGGCAATGAGCAGTTCTTC. Translated: CASSLERPTYGNEQFF.

This clonotype has only a few counts. This chain connects TRBV27 to TRBJ1-4; no clear D. CDR3 size: 16 residues. Germline V CDR1 and CDR2: MNHEY, SMNVEV (reference sequence). V was trimmed by 5 bases and J by 2 bases, leaving 15 bases between them. CDR3 amino acids: CASSNRAFGTNEKLFF. DNA for the CDR3: TGTGCCAGCAGTAACCGGGCCTTCGGGACTAATGAAAAACTGTTTTTT.

The chain employs TRBV10-3 and TRBJ2-3; 11 bases map to TRBD2. Per germline, CDR1 ENHRY and CDR2 SYGVKD. With V trimmed by 3 bases and J by 5 bases, 7 bases remained unmatched. The length of the CDR3 is 16 residues. CDR3 in amino acids: CAISESLAGGGDTQYF. The CDR3 DNA is TGTGCCATCAGTGAATCCCTAGCGGGAGGAGGAGATACGCAGTATTTT.

This clonotype was observed at least ten times. The chain uses TRBV29-1 and TRBJ2-5, with D perhaps TRBD1 (6 bases). CDR1 and CDR2 (germline): SQVTM, ANQGSEA. This CDR3 is built from 13 residues. The V end was cut by 8 bases, the J end by 0 bases, with 13 bases between. In DNA form, the CDR3 reads TGCAGCTTTCTAGGGGGATACCAAGAGACCCAGTACTTC. Its translation: CSFLGGYQETQYF.

This clonotype showed up many times. The rearrangement uses TRBV7-7 and TRBJ2-2, with TRBD2 identical over 7 bases. Losses at the gene ends were 5 bases for V and 2 bases for J; bases not matched to a gene: 8. The CDR3 consists of 16 residues. Looked up from germline, CDR1 is SSHAT and CDR2 is FNYEAQ (reference sequence). CDR3 loop: CASSPGLSLNTGELFF. The CDR3 bases are TGTGCCAGCAGCCCGGGACTATCTCTCAACACCGGGGAGCTGTTTTTT.